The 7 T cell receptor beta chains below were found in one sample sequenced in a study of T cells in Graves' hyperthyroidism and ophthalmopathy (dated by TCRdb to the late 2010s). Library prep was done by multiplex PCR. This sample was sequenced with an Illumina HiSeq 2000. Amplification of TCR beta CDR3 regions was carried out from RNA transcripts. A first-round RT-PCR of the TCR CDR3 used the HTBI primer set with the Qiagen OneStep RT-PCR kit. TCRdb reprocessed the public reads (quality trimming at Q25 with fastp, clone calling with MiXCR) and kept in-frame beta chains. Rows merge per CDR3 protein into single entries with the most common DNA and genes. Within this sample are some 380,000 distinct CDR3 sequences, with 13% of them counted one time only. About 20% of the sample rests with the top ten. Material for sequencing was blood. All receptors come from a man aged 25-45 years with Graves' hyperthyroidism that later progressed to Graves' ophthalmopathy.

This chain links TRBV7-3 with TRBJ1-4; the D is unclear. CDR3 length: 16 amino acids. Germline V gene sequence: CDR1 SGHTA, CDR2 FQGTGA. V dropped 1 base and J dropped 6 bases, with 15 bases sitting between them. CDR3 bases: TGTGCCAGCAGCTTAAGGGAGGCGGTGGAATATGAAAAACTGTTTTTT. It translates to CASSLREAVEYEKLFF.

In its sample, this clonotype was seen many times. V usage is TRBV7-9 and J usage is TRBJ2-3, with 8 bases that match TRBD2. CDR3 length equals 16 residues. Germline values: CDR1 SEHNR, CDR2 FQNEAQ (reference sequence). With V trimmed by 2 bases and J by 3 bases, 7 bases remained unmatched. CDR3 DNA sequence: TGTGCCAGCAGCTTATTGGTCCAGCGGGGGACAGATACGCAGTATTTT. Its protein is CASSLLVQRGTDTQYF.

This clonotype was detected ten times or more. In DNA form, the CDR3 reads TGTGCCAGCAGTTTGAGGACAGTCACAAATAGCAATCAGCCCCAGCATTTT. It codes for CASSLRTVTNSNQPQHF. The chain uses TRBV28 and TRBJ1-5; TRBD1 is a possible D gene (6 bases). With 3 bases removed from V and 0 bases from J, the gap between germline ends came to 15 bases. The CDR3 consists of 17 residues. Per germline, CDR1 MDHEN and CDR2 SYDVKM.

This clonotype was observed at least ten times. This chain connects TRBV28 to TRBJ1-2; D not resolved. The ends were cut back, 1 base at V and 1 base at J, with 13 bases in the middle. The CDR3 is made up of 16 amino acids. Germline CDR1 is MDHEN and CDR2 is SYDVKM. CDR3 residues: CASSLSPWEGNYGYTF. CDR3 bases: TGTGCCAGCAGTTTATCTCCCTGGGAGGGTAACTATGGCTACACCTTC.

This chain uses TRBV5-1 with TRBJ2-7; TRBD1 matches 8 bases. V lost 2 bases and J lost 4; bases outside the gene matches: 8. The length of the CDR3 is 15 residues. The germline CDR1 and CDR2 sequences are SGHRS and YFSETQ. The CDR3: CASSLTGGNDYEQYF. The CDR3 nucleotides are TGCGCCAGCAGCTTAACAGGGGGTAATGATTACGAGCAGTACTTC.

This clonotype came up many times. CDR3 nucleotides: TGTGCCAGCAGTCGCGGGGACAGGGCAGCGTGGGAGCAGTACTTC. Its protein product is CASSRGDRAAWEQYF. The chain joins TRBV6-2 or TRBV6-3 to TRBJ2-7; 9 bases fit TRBD1. V lost 5 bases and J lost 7; bases outside the gene matches: 12. CDR1 is MNHEY and CDR2 is SVGEGT in the germline V gene. This CDR3 is built from 15 residues.

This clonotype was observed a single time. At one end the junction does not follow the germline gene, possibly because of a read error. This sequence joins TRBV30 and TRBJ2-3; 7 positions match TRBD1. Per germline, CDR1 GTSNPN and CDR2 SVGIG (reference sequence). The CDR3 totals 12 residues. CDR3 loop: CAWTPGTDAQYF. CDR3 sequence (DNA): TGTGCCTGGACCCCGGGGACAGATGCGCAGTATTTT.